The clone carrying this TCR beta chain was recorded many times. Its matching antigen is unknown. This record belongs to a study of T cells in Graves' hyperthyroidism and ophthalmopathy. Amplified regions were TCR beta CDR3 sequences from RNA transcripts. The HTBI primer set served for first-round RT-PCR of the TCR CDR3. TCRdb re-derived calls from the multiplex PCR reads in MiXCR, one entry per CDR3 protein. The sample has more than 450,000 distinct CDR3 sequences; just under 20% are singletons. The CDR3 spans 14 residues. The germline CDR1 and CDR2 sequences are SGHAT and FQNNGV. V was clipped by 3 bases and J by 3 bases, with 9 bases between them. General study points: Blood also carried most thyroid clonotypes expanded above 0.001.

This chain joins TRBV11-2 and TRBJ2-1; D may be TRBD2 (6 bases). This receptor was taken from a man between 35 and 55 years old with Graves' ophthalmopathy. The sequencing input was blood. The CDR3 loop is CASSFGTLYNEQFF. The CDR3 bases are TGTGCCAGCAGCTTCGGGACTCTCTACAATGAGCAGTTCTTC. Filled out from reference TRBV11-2 and TRBJ2-1, the complete variable domain reads EAGVAQSPRYKIIEKRQSVAFWCNPISGHATLYWYQQILGQGPKLLIQFQNNGVVDDSQLPKDRFSAERLKGVDSTLKIQPAKLEDSAVYLCASSFGTLYNEQFFGPGTRLTVL.